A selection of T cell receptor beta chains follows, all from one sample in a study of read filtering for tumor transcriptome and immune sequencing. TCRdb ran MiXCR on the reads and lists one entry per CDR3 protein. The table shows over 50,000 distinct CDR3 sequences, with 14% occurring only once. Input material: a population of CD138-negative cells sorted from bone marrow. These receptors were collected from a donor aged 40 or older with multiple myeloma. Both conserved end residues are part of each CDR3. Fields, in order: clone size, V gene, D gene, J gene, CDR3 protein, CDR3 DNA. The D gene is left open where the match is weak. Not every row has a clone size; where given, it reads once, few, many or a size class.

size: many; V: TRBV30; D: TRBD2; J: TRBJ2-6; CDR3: CAAASGSAGANVLTF; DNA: TGTGCCGCGGCTAGCGGGAGTGCTGGGGCCAACGTCCTGACTTTC
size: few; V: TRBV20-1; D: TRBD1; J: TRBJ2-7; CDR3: CSARRQGEAYEQYF; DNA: TGCAGTGCTAGAAGACAGGGGGAGGCCTACGAGCAGTACTTC
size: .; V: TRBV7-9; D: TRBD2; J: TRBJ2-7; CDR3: CASSATSGGSYEQYF; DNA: TGTGCCAGCAGCGCTACTAGCGGCGGATCCTACGAGCAGTACTTC
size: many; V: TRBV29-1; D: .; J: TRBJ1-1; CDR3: CSTLNTEAFF; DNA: TGCAGCACCCTGAACACTGAAGCTTTCTTT
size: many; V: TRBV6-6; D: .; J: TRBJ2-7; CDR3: CASSYRAGYEQYF; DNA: TGTGCCAGCAGTTACCGGGCAGGCTACGAGCAGTACTTC
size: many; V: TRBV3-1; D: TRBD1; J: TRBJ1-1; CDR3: CASSQVIRGFTEAFF; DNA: TGTGCCAGCAGCCAGGTAATCAGGGGGTTCACTGAAGCTTTCTTT
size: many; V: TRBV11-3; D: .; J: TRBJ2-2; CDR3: CASSLTAPANTGELFF; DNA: TGTGCCAGCAGCTTGACAGCTCCAGCGAACACCGGGGAGCTGTTTTTT
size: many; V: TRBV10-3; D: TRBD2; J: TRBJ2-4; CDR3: CAIGASGTAKNIQYF; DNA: TGTGCCATCGGGGCTAGCGGGACGGCCAAAAACATTCAGTACTTC
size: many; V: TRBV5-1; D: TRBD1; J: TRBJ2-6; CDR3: CASSPWTGGVGANVLIF; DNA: TGCGCCAGCAGCCCCTGGACAGGTGGCGTTGGGGCCAACGTCCTGATTTTC
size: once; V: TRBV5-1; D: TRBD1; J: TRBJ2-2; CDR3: CASSTRQGAGGELFF; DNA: TGCGCCAGCAGCACCAGACAGGGGGCGGGCGGGGAGCTGTTTTTT
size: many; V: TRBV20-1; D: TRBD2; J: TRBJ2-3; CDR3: CSAYLAGGPDTQYF; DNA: TGCAGTGCTTACCTAGCGGGAGGGCCAGATACGCAGTATTTT
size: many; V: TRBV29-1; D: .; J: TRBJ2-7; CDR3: CSVEGVGGHTYEQYF; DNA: TGCAGCGTTGAAGGCGTGGGGGGGCACACCTACGAGCAGTACTTC
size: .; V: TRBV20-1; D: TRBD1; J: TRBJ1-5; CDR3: CSARPGQGVYSNQPQHF; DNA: TGCAGTGCCCGCCCGGGACAGGGGGTTTATAGCAATCAGCCCCAGCATTTT
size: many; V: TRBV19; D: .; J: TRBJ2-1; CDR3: CASSMGVGNEQFF; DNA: TGTGCCAGTAGTATGGGGGTAGGCAATGAGCAGTTCTTC
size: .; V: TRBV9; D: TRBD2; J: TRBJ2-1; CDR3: CASSVGAGGPNNEQFF; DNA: TGTGCCAGCAGCGTAGGCGCGGGAGGGCCCAACAATGAGCAGTTCTTC
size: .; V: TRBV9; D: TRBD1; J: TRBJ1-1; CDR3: CASSVDDRGPEAFF; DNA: TGTGCCAGCAGCGTAGACGACAGGGGACCTGAAGCTTTCTTT
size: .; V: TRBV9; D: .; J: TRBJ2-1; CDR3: CASSVGGLSYNEQFF; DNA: TGTGCCAGCAGCGTAGGAGGGCTTTCCTACAATGAGCAGTTCTTC